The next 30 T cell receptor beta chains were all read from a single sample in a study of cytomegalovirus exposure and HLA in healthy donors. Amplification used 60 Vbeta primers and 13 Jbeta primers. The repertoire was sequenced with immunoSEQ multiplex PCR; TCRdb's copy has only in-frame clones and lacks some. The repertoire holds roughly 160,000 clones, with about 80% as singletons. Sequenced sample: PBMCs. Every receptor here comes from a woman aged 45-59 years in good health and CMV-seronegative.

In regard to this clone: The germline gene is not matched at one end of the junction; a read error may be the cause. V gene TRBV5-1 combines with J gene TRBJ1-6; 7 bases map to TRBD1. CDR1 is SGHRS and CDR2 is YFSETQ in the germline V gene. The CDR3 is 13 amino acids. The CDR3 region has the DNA TGCGCCAGCAGCTTGGGACCTGACAGGGACGGGTACTTT. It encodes CASSLGPDRDGYF.

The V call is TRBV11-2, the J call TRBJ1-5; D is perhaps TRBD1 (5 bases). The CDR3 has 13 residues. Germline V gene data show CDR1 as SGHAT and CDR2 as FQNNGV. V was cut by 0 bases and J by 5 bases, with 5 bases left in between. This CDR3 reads CASSLEGDQPQHF. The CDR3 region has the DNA TGTGCCAGCAGCTTAGAAGGGGATCAGCCCCAGCATTTT.

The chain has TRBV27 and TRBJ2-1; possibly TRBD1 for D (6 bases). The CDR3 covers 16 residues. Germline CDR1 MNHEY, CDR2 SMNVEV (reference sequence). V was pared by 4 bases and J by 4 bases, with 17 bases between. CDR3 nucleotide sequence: TGTGCCAGCAGTTCTCCGGGACACAGAAAGTACAATGAGCAGTTCTTC. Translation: CASSSPGHRKYNEQFF.

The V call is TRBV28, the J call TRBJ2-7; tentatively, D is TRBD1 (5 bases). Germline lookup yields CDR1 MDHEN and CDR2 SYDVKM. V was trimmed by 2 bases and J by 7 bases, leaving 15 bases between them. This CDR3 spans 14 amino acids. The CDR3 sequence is CASSLRGGTPEQYF. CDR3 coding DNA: TGTGCCAGCAGTTTAAGGGGCGGTACCCCAGAGCAGTACTTC.

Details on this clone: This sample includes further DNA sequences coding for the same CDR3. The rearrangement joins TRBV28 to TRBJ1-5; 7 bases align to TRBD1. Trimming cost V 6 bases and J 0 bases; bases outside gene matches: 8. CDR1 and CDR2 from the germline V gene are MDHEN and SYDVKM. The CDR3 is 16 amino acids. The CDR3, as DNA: TGTGCCAGCAGCCCAGGGGGAAGGGATAGCAATCAGCCCCAGCATTTT. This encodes CASSPGGRDSNQPQHF.

The CDR3 coding sequence is TGTGCCAGCAAAAGAACAGGGTGGCAGTACTTC. Translating it yields CASKRTGWQYF. This rearrangement joins TRBV6-1 to TRBJ2-7; D is perhaps TRBD1 (6 bases). The CDR3 runs to 11 residues. Trimming took off 7 bases at V and 9 bases at J, with 13 bases between the two ends. Per germline, CDR1 MNHNS and CDR2 SASEGT.

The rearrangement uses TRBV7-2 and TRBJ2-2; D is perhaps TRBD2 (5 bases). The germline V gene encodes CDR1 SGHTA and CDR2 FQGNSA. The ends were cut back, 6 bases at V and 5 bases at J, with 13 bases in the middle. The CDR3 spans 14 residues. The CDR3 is CASRYPGITGELFF. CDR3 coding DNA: TGTGCCAGCAGATACCCGGGGATTACCGGGGAGCTGTTTTTT.

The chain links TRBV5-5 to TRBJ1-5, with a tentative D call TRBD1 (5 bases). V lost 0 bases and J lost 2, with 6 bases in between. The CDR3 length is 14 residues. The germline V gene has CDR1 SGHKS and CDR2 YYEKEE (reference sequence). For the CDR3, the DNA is TGTGCCAGCAGCTTGGAAGGGGGCAATCAGCCCCAGCATTTT. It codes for CASSLEGGNQPQHF.

CDR3 DNA: TGTGCCAGTAGTATCGATGGGCTAACGATCTCTGGGGCCAACGTCCTGACTTTC. It translates to CASSIDGLTISGANVLTF. The V gene is TRBV19, the J gene TRBJ2-6, with D hard to call. The V gene lost 3 bases and the J gene lost 0 bases, with 15 bases spanning the gap. This CDR3 spans 18 amino acids. Germline CDR1 and CDR2: LNHDA and SQIVND (reference sequence).

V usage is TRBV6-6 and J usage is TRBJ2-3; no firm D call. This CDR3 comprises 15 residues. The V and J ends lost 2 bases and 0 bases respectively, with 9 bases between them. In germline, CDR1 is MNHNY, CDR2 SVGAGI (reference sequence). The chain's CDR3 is CASSYAGSSTDTQYF. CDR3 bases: TGTGCCAGCAGTTACGCCGGGTCTAGCACAGATACGCAGTATTTT.

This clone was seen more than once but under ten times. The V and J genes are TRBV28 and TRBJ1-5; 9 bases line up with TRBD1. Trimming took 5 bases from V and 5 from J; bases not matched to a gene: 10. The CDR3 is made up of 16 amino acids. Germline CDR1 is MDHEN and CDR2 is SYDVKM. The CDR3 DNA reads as TGTGCCAGCAGTCTTAGGCGTGGGACAGGGTATCAGCCCCAGCATTTT. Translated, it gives CASSLRRGTGYQPQHF.

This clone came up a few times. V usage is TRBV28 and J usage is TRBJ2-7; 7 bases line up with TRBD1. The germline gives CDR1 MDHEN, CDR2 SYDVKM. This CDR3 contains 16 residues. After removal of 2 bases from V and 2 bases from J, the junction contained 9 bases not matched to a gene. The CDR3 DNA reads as TGTGCCAGCAGTTTACCGAGGGGGCGCCTCGCCTACGAGCAGTACTTC. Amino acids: CASSLPRGRLAYEQYF.

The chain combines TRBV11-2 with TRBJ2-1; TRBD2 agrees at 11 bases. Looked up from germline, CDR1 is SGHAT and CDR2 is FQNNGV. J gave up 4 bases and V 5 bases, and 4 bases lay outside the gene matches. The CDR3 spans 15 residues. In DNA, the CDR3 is TGTGCCAGCAGCCGAACTAGCGGGGGATACAATGAGCAGTTCTTC. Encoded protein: CASSRTSGGYNEQFF. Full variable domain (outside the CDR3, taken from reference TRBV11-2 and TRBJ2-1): EAGVAQSPRYKIIEKRQSVAFWCNPISGHATLYWYQQILGQGPKLLIQFQNNGVVDDSQLPKDRFSAERLKGVDSTLKIQPAKLEDSAVYLCASSRTSGGYNEQFFGPGTRLTVL.

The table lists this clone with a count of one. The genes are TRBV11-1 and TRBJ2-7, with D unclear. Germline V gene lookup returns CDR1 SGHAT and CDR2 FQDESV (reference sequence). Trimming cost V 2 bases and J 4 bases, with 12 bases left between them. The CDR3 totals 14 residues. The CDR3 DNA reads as TGTGCCAGCAGCTTAAGCATAACTGAGTACGAGCAGTACTTC. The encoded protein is CASSLSITEYEQYF.

DNA of the CDR3: TGTGCCAGCAGCCAAGGTCTAGGGACTAGCATCCCCGAGCAGTACTTC. It specifies CASSQGLGTSIPEQYF. The chain is built from TRBV4-2 and TRBJ2-7, with TRBD2 matching 9 bases. CDR1 is LGHNA and CDR2 is YNFKEQ in the germline V gene. The CDR3 extends over 16 amino acids. V shed 1 base, J shed 6 bases, and the junction held 10 bases outside the gene matches.

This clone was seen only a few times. CDR3 region: CASSPSGQGWETQYF. Written as DNA, the CDR3 is TGTGCCAGCAGCCCCTCCGGACAGGGGTGGGAGACCCAGTACTTC. This sequence joins TRBV7-2 and TRBJ2-5; 9 bases are a match to TRBD1. Unmatched junction bases numbered 9, after V lost 5 bases and J lost 5 bases. Germline V gene lookup returns CDR1 SGHTA and CDR2 FQGNSA. CDR3 length equals 15 residues.

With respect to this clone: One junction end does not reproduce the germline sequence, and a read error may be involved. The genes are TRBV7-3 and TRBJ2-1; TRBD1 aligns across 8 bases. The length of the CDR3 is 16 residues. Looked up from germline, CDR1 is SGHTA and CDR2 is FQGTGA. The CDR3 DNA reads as TGTGCCGGCAGCTTAGGGCAGGGGGCGGGCTACAATGAGCAGTTCTTC. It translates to CAGSLGQGAGYNEQFF.

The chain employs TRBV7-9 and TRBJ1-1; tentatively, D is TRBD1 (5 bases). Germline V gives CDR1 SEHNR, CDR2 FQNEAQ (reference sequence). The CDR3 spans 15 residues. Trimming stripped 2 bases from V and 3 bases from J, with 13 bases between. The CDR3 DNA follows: TGTGCCAGCAGCTTATCAGGGATTGGGGACACTGAAGCTTTCTTT. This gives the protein CASSLSGIGDTEAFF. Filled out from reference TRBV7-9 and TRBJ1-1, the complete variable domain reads DTGVSQNPRHKITKRGQNVTFRCDPISEHNRLYWYRQTLGQGPEFLTYFQNEAQLEKSRLLSDRFSAERPKGSFSTLEIQRTEQGDSAMYLCASSLSGIGDTEAFFGQGTRLTVV.

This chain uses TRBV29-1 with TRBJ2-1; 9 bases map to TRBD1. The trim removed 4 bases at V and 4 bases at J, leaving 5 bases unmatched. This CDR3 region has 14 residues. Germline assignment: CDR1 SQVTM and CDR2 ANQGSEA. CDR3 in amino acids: CSVVGTGRYNEQFF. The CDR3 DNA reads TGCAGCGTTGTCGGGACAGGGCGATACAATGAGCAGTTCTTC.

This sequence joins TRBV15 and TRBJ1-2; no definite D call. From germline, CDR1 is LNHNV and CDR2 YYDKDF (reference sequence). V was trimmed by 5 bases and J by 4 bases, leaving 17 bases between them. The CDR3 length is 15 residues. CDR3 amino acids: CATSRNAGSIYGYTF. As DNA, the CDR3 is TGTGCCACCAGCCGTAACGCCGGGAGCATCTATGGCTACACCTTC.

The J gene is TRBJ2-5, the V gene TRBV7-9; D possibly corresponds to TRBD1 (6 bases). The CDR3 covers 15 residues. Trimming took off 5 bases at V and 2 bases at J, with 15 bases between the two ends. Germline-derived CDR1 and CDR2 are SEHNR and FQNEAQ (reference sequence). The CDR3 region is CASSLLWTAQETQYF. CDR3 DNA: TGTGCCAGCAGCCTGCTGTGGACAGCACAAGAGACCCAGTACTTC. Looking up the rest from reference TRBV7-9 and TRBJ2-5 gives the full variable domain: DTGVSQNPRHKITKRGQNVTFRCDPISEHNRLYWYRQTLGQGPEFLTYFQNEAQLEKSRLLSDRFSAERPKGSFSTLEIQRTEQGDSAMYLCASSLLWTAQETQYFGPGTRLLVL.

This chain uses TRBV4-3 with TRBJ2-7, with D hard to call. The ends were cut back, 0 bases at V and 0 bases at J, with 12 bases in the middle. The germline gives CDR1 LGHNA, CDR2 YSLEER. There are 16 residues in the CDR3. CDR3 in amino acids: CASSQDWQIISYEQYF. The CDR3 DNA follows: TGCGCCAGCAGCCAAGATTGGCAGATAATCTCCTACGAGCAGTACTTC.

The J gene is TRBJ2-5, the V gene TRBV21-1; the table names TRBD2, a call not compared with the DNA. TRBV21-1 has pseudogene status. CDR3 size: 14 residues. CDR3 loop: CASYNALKEETQYF. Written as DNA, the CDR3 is TGTGCCAGCTACAATGCACTAAAGGAAGAGACCCAGTACTTC.

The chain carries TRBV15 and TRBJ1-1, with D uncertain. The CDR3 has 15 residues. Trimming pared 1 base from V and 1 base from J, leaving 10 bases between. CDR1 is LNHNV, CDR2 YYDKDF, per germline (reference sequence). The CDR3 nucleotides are TGTGCCACCAGCAGAGCCGCAACAGCGAACACTGAAGCTTTCTTT. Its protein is CATSRAATANTEAFF.

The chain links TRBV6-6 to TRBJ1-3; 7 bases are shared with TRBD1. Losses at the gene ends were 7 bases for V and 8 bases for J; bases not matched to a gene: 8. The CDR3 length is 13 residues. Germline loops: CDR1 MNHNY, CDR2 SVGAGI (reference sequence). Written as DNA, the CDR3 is TGTGCCAGCAACCCGACAGGGTGGGACACCATATATTTT. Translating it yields CASNPTGWDTIYF.

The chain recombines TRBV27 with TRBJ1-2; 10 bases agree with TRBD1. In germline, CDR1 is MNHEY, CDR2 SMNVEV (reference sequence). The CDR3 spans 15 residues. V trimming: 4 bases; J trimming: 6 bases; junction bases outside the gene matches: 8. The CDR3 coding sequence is TGTGCCAGCAGTTCAGGGACAGGGGCAGGGAATGGCTACACCTTC. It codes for CASSSGTGAGNGYTF.

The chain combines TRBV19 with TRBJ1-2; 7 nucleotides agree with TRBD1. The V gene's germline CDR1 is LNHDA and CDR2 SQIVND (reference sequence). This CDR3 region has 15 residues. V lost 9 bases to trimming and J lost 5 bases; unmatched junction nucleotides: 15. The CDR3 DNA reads TGTGCCAGCCAGCCGTGGGACAGCGTTCGTTATGGCTACACCTTC. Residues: CASQPWDSVRYGYTF.

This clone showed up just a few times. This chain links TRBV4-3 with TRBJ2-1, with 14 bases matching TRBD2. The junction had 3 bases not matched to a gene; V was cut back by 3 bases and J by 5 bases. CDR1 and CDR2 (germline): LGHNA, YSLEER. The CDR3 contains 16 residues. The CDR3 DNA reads TGCGCCAGCAGCCAGGGGGGACTAGCGGGAGACAATGAGCAGTTCTTC. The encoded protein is CASSQGGLAGDNEQFF.

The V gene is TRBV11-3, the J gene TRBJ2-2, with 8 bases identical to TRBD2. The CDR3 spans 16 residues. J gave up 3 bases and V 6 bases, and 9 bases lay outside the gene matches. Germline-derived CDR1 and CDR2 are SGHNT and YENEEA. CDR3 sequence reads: CASSTDGREDTGELFF. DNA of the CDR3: TGTGCCAGCAGTACTGACGGGAGGGAGGACACCGGGGAGCTGTTTTTT.

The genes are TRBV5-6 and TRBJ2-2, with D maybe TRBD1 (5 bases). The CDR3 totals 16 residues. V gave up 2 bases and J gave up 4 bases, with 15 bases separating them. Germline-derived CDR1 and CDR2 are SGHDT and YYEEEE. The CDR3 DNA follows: TGTGCCAGCAGCTTCGTGGCCAGGGAAAGCACCGGGGAGCTGTTTTTT. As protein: CASSFVARESTGELFF. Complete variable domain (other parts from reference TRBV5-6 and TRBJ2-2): DAGVTQSPTHLIKTRGQQVTLRCSPKSGHDTVSWYQQALGQGPQFIFQYYEEEERQRGNFPDRFSGHQFPNYSSELNVNALLLGDSALYLCASSFVARESTGELFFGEGSRLTVL.